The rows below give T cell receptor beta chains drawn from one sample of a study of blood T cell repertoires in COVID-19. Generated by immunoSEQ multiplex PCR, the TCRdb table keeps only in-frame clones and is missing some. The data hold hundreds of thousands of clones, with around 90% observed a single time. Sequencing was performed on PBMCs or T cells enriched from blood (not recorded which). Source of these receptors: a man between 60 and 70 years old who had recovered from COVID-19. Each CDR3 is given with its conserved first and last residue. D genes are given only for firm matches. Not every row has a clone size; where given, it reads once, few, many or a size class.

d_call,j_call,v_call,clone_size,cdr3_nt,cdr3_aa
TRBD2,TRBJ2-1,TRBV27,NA,TGTGCCAGCAGACAGACTAGCGGGAGGACTGAGCAGTTCTTC,CASRQTSGRTEQFF
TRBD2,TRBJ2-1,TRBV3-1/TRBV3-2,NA,TGTGCCAGCAGCCAAGATAGCGGGAGCTCCTACAATGAGCAGTTCTTC,CASSQDSGSSYNEQFF
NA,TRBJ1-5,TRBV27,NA,TGTGCCAGCAGTCCCTGGGGAGCGGGTGACAATCAGCCCCAGCATTTT,CASSPWGAGDNQPQHF
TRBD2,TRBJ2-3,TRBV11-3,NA,TGTGCCAGCAGCTTATTACGGGAGGACACAGATACGCAGTATTTT,CASSLLREDTDTQYF
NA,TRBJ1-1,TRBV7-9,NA,TGTGCCAGCAGCTTTGAGGGGAACACTGAAGCTTTCTTT,CASSFEGNTEAFF
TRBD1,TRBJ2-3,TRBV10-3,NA,TGTGCCATCAGTGAGTCCCCGGACAGGAAAAAACCCACAGATACGCAGTATTTT,CAISESPDRKKPTDTQYF
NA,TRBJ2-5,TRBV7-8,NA,TGTGCCAGCAGCCTATCGGGGGAGACCCAGTACTTC,CASSLSGETQYF
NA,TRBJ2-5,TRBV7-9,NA,TGTGCCAGCAGCTTGAGAGGCGGCGAAGAGACCCAGTACTTC,CASSLRGGEETQYF
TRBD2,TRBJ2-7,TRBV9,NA,TGTGCCAGCAGCGTAGATAGCGGGGGCCCGTACGAGCAGTACTTC,CASSVDSGGPYEQYF
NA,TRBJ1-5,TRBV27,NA,TGTGCCAGCAGCCCGACAGGCAATCAGCCCCAGCATTTT,CASSPTGNQPQHF
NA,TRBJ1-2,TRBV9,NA,TGTGCCAGCAGCGTCGGGGAACACTATGGCTACACCTTC,CASSVGEHYGYTF
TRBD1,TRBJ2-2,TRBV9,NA,TGTGCCAGCAGCGTAGATCCCTTAGCAGGGGGCACCGGGGAGCTGTTTTTT,CASSVDPLAGGTGELFF
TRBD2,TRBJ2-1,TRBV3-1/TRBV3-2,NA,TGTGCCAGCAGCCAAGATTGGTTAGCGGGGTACAATGAGCAGTTCTTC,CASSQDWLAGYNEQFF
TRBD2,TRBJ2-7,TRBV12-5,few,TGTGCTAGTGGTCCAAGCGGGGCGTCCTACGAGCAGTACTTC,CASGPSGASYEQYF
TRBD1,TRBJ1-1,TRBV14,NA,TGTGCCAGCAGCGTACAGGGGGCGCAGGGGACTGAAGCTTTCTTT,CASSVQGAQGTEAFF
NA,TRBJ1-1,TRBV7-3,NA,TGTGCCAGCAGCTCATATCCCCGAGCTGAAGCTTTCTTT,CASSSYPRAEAFF
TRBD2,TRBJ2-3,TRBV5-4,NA,TGTGCCAGCAGCTTGGCCCGCGGAGTAGCGGGGGCCCAAGATACGCAGTATTTT,CASSLARGVAGAQDTQYF
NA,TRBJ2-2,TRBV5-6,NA,TGTGCCAGCAGCTTGGGACAGATTAACGGGGAGCTGTTTTTT,CASSLGQINGELFF
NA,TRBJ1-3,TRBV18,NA,TGTGCCAGCTCCCCAGGACAGCAACGGTCTGGAAACACCATATATTTT,CASSPGQQRSGNTIYF
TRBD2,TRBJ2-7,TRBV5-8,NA,TGTGCCAGCAGCCAGCGGGGTCGGTACGAGCAGTACTTC,CASSQRGRYEQYF
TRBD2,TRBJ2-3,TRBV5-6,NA,TGTGCCAGCAGCCCGAGGGGCGGGAGGGCCCTGAGCACAGATACGCAGTATTTT,CASSPRGGRALSTDTQYF
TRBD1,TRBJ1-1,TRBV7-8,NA,TGTGCCAGCAGCTTACAGGGGGAGGTAATCACTGAAGCTTTCTTT,CASSLQGEVITEAFF
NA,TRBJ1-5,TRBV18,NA,TGTGCCAGCTCACCATCAGGACAGAACAATCAGCCCCAGCATTTT,CASSPSGQNNQPQHF
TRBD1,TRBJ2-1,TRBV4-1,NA,TGCGCCAGCAGCCAGCACCGGGACAGGGAATCAAATGAGCAGTTCTTC,CASSQHRDRESNEQFF
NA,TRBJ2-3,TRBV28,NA,TGTGCCAGCAGTTCTGCTTCGGGGGTGAATACGCAGTATTTT,CASSSASGVNTQYF
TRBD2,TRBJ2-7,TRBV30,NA,TGTGCCTGGAAAGCTAGCGGGAGAACGTACGAGCAGTACTTC,CAWKASGRTYEQYF
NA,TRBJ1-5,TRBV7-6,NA,TGTGCCAGCAGCTTACTCGGGGGAAATCAGCCCCAGCATTTT,CASSLLGGNQPQHF
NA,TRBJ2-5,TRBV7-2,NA,TGTGCCAGCAGCGCGGGGTGGCAAGAGACCCAGTACTTC,CASSAGWQETQYF
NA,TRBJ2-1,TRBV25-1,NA,TGTGCCAGCAGTGAATACCTGTATGAGCAGTTCTTC,CASSEYLYEQFF
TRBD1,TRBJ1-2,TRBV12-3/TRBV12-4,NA,TGTGCCAGCTGCCAGGGGGCTGGCTACACCTTC,CASCQGAGYTF
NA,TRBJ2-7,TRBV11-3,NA,TGTGCCAGCAGCCTCCGGGGAGCGAGCTCCTACGAGCAGTACTTC,CASSLRGASSYEQYF
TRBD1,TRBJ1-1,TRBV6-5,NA,TGTGCCAGCAGGCGACAGGGACTGAACACTGAAGCTTTCTTT,CASRRQGLNTEAFF
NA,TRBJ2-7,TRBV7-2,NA,TGTGCCAGCAGCGATTCGGTGTCCTACGAGCAGTACTTC,CASSDSVSYEQYF
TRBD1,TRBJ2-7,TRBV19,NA,TGTGCCAGTAGTTTCCGGGACAGGGGTTACGAGCAGTACTTC,CASSFRDRGYEQYF
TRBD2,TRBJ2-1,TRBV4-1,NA,TGCGCCAGCAGCCAAGATCGCGGGACTAGCTCCTACAATGAGCAGTTCTTC,CASSQDRGTSSYNEQFF
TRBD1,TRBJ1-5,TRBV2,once,TGTGCCAGCTCCCCACGCAGGGGGCGCAGCTCAGGGGCAAATCAGCCCCAGCATTTT,CASSPRRGRSSGANQPQHF
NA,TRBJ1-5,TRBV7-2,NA,TGTGCCAGCAGCTTCGGGGTCAGCAATCAGCCCCAGCATTTT,CASSFGVSNQPQHF
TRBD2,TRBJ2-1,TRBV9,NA,TGTGCCAGCAGCGTAGTCGGGGGGAGGACCTACAATGAGCAGTTCTTC,CASSVVGGRTYNEQFF
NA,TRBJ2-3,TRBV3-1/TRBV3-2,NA,TGTGCCAGCAGCGTTTTAGAAATCCTAGCGCGTAGCACAGATACGCAGTATTTT,CASSVLEILARSTDTQYF
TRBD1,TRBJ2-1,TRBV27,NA,TGTGCCAGCAGGGGACAGAGCTCCTACAATGAGCAGTTCTTC,CASRGQSSYNEQFF
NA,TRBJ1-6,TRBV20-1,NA,TGCAGTGCTAGTTTCCGATTAGGCGGGTCACCCCTCCACTTT,CSASFRLGGSPLHF
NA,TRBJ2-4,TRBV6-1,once,TGTGCCAGCAGTGTATGGAGTATTACAGCCAAAAACATTCAGTACTTC,CASSVWSITAKNIQYF
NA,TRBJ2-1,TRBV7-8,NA,TGTGCCAGCAGCTTATTGACGAGCAGGAGTACCTGGGAGGTATCCCACAATGAGCAGTTCTTC,CASSLLTSRSTWEVSHNEQFF
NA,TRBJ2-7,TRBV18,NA,TGTGCCAGCTCACCATTCGGGTCCTACGAGCAGTACTTC,CASSPFGSYEQYF
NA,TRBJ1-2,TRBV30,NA,TGTGCCTGGAGTGTGAGCGGCAGGTCTAACTATGGCTACACCTTC,CAWSVSGRSNYGYTF
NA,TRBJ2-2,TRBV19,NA,TGTGCCACCCACTCTTTGGGGGCCGGCGGCACCGGGGAGCTGTTTTTT,CATHSLGAGGTGELFF
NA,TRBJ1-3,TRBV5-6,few,TGTGCCAGCAGCTCCAGGGCTACTGGAAACACCATATATTTT,CASSSRATGNTIYF
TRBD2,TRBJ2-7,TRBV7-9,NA,TGTGCCAGCAGCTTAGGGAGCGGGGGCCCCCTGGAGCAGTACTTC,CASSLGSGGPLEQYF
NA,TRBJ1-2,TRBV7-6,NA,TGTGCCAGCAGCTTAGCATACAGGGTTGTGGGTCGCGATGGCTACACCTTC,CASSLAYRVVGRDGYTF
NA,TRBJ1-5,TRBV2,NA,TGTGCCAGCAGTGGGGTCGGAGGGTCGGGTCAGCCCCAGCATTTT,CASSGVGGSGQPQHF
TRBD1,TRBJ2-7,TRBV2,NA,TGTGCCAGCAGTTTTGACAGGGGGATCGAGCAGTACTTC,CASSFDRGIEQYF
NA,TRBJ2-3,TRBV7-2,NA,TGTGCCAGCAGCTTAGATTCGACTAGCACAGATACGCAGTATTTT,CASSLDSTSTDTQYF
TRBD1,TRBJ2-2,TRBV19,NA,TGTGCCAGCAGGGACAGGGTTACCGGGGAGCTGTTTTTT,CASRDRVTGELFF
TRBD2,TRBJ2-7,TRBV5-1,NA,TGCGCCAGCAGCCTGGGACTAGCGGGAGAGTACGAGCAGTACTTC,CASSLGLAGEYEQYF
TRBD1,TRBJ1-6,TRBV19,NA,TGTGCCAGTAGTACCCGGGACAGGGATTCACCCCTCCACTTT,CASSTRDRDSPLHF
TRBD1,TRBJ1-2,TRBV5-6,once,TGTGCCAGCAGCTTAAAAAACTTAGGGGGCTGGGTAGGCTATGGCTACACCTTC,CASSLKNLGGWVGYGYTF
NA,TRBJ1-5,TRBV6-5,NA,TGTGCCAGCAGTTATGCAGATAATCAGCCCCAGCATTTT,CASSYADNQPQHF
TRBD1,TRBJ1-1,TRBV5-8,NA,TGTGCCAGCAGCTTGGGGGACAGGATCCCGGAGAACACTGAAGCTTTCTTT,CASSLGDRIPENTEAFF
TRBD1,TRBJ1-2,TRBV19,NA,TGTGCCAGTAGCTCGAACAGGGGATTGGGCTACACCTTC,CASSSNRGLGYTF